The next 14 T cell receptor beta chains were all read from a single sample in a study of post-analysis software for immune sequencing data. Unique molecular identifiers were carried by the TCR beta cDNA libraries. Each CDR3 protein is one row after TCRdb ran MiXCR on the PCR reads. The table records a few hundred thousand distinct CDR3 sequences, around a third of them present only once. These receptors lack a known antigen. Overall study findings and caveats: A handful of TRBV segments were significantly more frequent in patients than in controls. TRBV5-6, TRBV5-1 and TRBV20-1 were among these segments.

The sample was blood. The receptors stem from a girl between 5 and 17 years old with multiple sclerosis.

A few counts support this clonotype. V and J are TRBV7-6 and TRBJ1-1, with D perhaps matching TRBD1 (6 bases). There are 15 residues in the CDR3. Germline V lookup: CDR1 SGHVS, CDR2 FNYEAQ. Trimming pared 6 bases from V and 1 base from J, leaving 15 bases between. The CDR3 DNA sequence: TGTGCCAGCAGGGCGCAACAGGGTGGGAACACTGAAGCTTTCTTT. It is translated as CASRAQQGGNTEAFF.

The chain carries TRBV18 and TRBJ2-5; 7 bases map to TRBD1. J gave up 11 bases and V 5 bases, and 11 bases lay outside the gene matches. The CDR3 contains 13 residues. Germline V gives CDR1 KGHSH, CDR2 LQKENI. The CDR3 is CASSSDRMGGQYF. The CDR3 DNA reads TGTGCCAGCTCATCGGACAGGATGGGCGGGCAGTACTTC.

The rearrangement uses TRBV29-1 and TRBJ1-1; 9 nucleotides agree with TRBD1. The V gene's germline CDR1 is SQVTM and CDR2 ANQGSEA. Unmatched junction bases numbered 4, after V lost 3 bases and J lost 8 bases. The CDR3 covers 12 residues. CDR3 loop: CSVDRQGEEAFF. CDR3 nucleotide sequence: TGCAGCGTTGACCGACAGGGGGAGGAAGCTTTCTTT.

The CDR3 DNA follows: TGTGCCACCAGCAACCCAGGGGGGCGTGTAGATACGCAGTATTTT. Translated: CATSNPGGRVDTQYF. This rearrangement joins TRBV15 to TRBJ2-3; D is possibly TRBD1 (7 bases). The CDR3 extends over 15 amino acids. The ends were cut back, 4 bases at V and 5 bases at J, with 16 bases in the middle. CDR1 LNHNV and CDR2 YYDKDF come from the germline V gene (reference sequence).

As concerns this clonotype: Relative to the germline gene, one junction end is altered; a read error may explain this. The chain employs TRBV4-1 and TRBJ1-2; perhaps TRBD1 as D (6 bases). The CDR3 is 16 amino acids. The germline CDR1 and CDR2 sequences are MGHRA and YSYEKL. The chain's CDR3 is CAGSQDGGGTNYGYTF. The CDR3 coding sequence is TGCGCCGGCAGCCAAGATGGAGGGGGGACTAACTATGGCTACACCTTC.

The chain couples TRBV10-3 to TRBJ1-4; D is ambiguous. Germline loops: CDR1 ENHRY, CDR2 SYGVKD. CDR3 length: 13 amino acids. V shed 2 bases and J shed 1 base, with 2 bases lying between them. The CDR3 protein is CAISEGTNEKLFF. CDR3 bases: TGTGCCATCAGTGAGGGAACTAATGAAAAACTGTTTTTT.

The J gene is TRBJ2-7, the V gene TRBV2, with 8 bases that match TRBD1. CDR3 length: 14 residues. CDR1 is SNHLY and CDR2 is FYNNEI in the germline V gene. V trimming: 6 bases; J trimming: 0 bases; junction bases outside the gene matches: 4. CDR3 protein: CASSDRGLSYEQYF. In DNA, the CDR3 is TGTGCCAGCAGCGACAGGGGCCTCTCCTACGAGCAGTACTTC. The full variable domain, with the rest looked up from reference TRBV2 and TRBJ2-7, is EPEVTQTPSHQVTQMGQEVILRCVPISNHLYFYWYRQILGQKVEFLVSFYNNEISEKSEIFDDQFSVERPDGSNFTLKIRSTKLEDSAMYFCASSDRGLSYEQYFGPGTRLTVT.

There are a few counts of this clonotype. The chain couples TRBV6-1 to TRBJ2-1; a possible D gene is TRBD2 (6 bases). Between the trimmed V and J ends, which lost 6 bases and 0 bases, there was a span of 12 bases. Germline lookup yields CDR1 MNHNS and CDR2 SASEGT. This CDR3 is built from 15 residues. The CDR3 DNA reads as TGTGCCAGCAGCCCACTAGCCAGCTCCTACAATGAGCAGTTCTTC. Its translation: CASSPLASSYNEQFF.

This rearrangement joins TRBV18 to TRBJ2-7; D gene uncertain. Germline V gene lookup returns CDR1 KGHSH and CDR2 LQKENI. Trimming shortened V by 0 bases and J by 1 base, and 10 bases separated the two germline ends. This CDR3 is 15 amino acids long. The CDR3 DNA follows: TGTGCCAGCTCACCACCTCACAGCCTGTCCTACGAGCAGTACTTC. This gives the protein CASSPPHSLSYEQYF.

The chain employs TRBV5-1 and TRBJ2-5; D uncertain. Germline V lookup: CDR1 SGHRS, CDR2 YFSETQ. The V end lost 4 bases, the J end lost 0 bases, and 4 bases lay between the germline ends. This CDR3 contains 12 residues. The CDR3 loop reads CASSADQETQYF. The CDR3 nucleotides are TGCGCCAGCAGCGCAGACCAAGAGACCCAGTACTTC.

This clonotype was observed a handful of times. The chain carries TRBV29-1 and TRBJ1-2, with 11 bases lining up with TRBD1. CDR3 length equals 14 residues. Germline assignment: CDR1 SQVTM and CDR2 ANQGSEA. V shed 6 bases and J 4 bases; nucleotides not matched to a gene: 7. The CDR3 loop is CSVAGTGGVYGYTF. The CDR3 DNA reads as TGCAGCGTGGCCGGGACAGGGGGTGTCTATGGCTACACCTTC.

On this clonotype itself: This may come from a read error, since a much larger clone is one base off. In nucleotides, the CDR3 is TGTGCCATCACCCGCAGGGAGGACACTGGAGCTTTCTTT. Protein sequence: CAITRREDTGAFF. The V gene is TRBV10-3, the J gene TRBJ1-1; tentative D call: TRBD1 (5 bases). Germline V gene sequence: CDR1 ENHRY, CDR2 SYGVKD. This CDR3 is built from 13 residues.

This clonotype was counted only a few times. The chain is built from TRBV4-1 and TRBJ2-3, with D hard to call. Germline lookup yields CDR1 MGHRA and CDR2 YSYEKL. The CDR3 has 13 residues. Trimming shortened V by 7 bases and J by 10 bases, and 18 bases separated the two germline ends. The CDR3 spells CASMDVPALAQYF. CDR3 nucleotide sequence: TGCGCCAGCATGGACGTCCCGGCTTTGGCGCAGTATTTT.

This clonotype came up a few times. The V gene is TRBV20-1, the J gene TRBJ1-1; 9 bases match TRBD1. The CDR3 is 15 residues long. Losses at the gene ends were 6 bases for V and 4 bases for J; bases not matched to a gene: 12. Germline-derived CDR1 and CDR2 are DFQATT and SNEGSKA (reference sequence). The CDR3 loop is CSAPRTGDVGTEAFF. The DNA for the CDR3 is TGCAGTGCCCCAAGGACAGGGGATGTAGGCACTGAAGCTTTCTTT.